This entry lists 24 T cell receptor beta chains sequenced from one sample in a study of T cell repertoires in cytomegalovirus infection. TCRdb reprocessed the reads with MiXCR, giving one entry per CDR3 protein. The sample carries around 450,000 distinct CDR3 sequences, approximately 33% recorded once. Material for sequencing was PBMCs. The receptors were sampled from a human donor in good health (CMV status not recorded). Some clones in this sample may be carry-over from other donors' samples.

This chain links TRBV12-3 or TRBV12-4 with TRBJ2-3; D is perhaps TRBD2 (7 bases). V dropped 10 bases and J dropped 2 bases, with 19 bases sitting between them. CDR3 length equals 15 residues. CDR3 region: CATRRGGDSTDTQYF. The CDR3 region has the DNA TGTGCCACCAGGAGGGGGGGGGACTCCACAGATACGCAGTATTTT.

The rearrangement links TRBV20-1 to TRBJ1-5; D not resolved. V lost 2 bases to trimming and J lost 3 bases, with 14 bases between them. The germline V gene encodes CDR1 DFQATT and CDR2 SNEGSKA (reference sequence). The CDR3 has 15 amino acids. CDR3 amino acids: CSARLVEGDNQPQHF. The CDR3 DNA reads TGCAGTGCTAGATTGGTTGAGGGTGACAATCAGCCCCAGCATTTT.

Notes on this clonotype: A junction boundary mismatches the germline segment, possibly from a read error. V gene TRBV4-3 combines with J gene TRBJ2-7; D unresolved. The length of the CDR3 is 14 residues. Germline CDR1 and CDR2: LGHNA and YSLEER. This CDR3 is CAISQEVKNYEQYF. The CDR3 bases are TGCGCCATCAGCCAAGAGGTTAAGAACTACGAGCAGTACTTC.

This chain connects TRBV27 to TRBJ1-1; 7 nucleotides line up with TRBD1. V shed 4 bases and J 11 bases; nucleotides not matched to a gene: 16. CDR3 length equals 15 residues. In germline, CDR1 is MNHEY, CDR2 SMNVEV (reference sequence). CDR3: CASSWVGLRGRVAFF. The CDR3 DNA follows: TGTGCCAGCAGTTGGGTCGGGTTAAGGGGGCGGGTGGCTTTCTTT.

The chain combines TRBV10-2 with TRBJ2-2; 12 bases are shared with TRBD2. V trimming: 8 bases; J trimming: 4 bases; junction bases outside the gene matches: 5. The CDR3 extends over 15 amino acids. The germline gives CDR1 WSHSY, CDR2 SAAADI. The CDR3 DNA is TGCGCCAGCCTAGCGGGGGGGCAATTCACCGGGGAGCTGTTTTTT. It translates to CASLAGGQFTGELFF.

The chain couples TRBV29-1 to TRBJ2-1; 12 bases fit TRBD1. This CDR3 contains 14 residues. Losses at the gene ends were 6 bases for V and 7 bases for J; bases not matched to a gene: 7. Per germline, CDR1 SQVTM and CDR2 ANQGSEA. CDR3 in amino acids: CSVTGTGGFNEQFF. The CDR3 coding sequence is TGCAGCGTCACCGGGACAGGGGGCTTTAATGAGCAGTTCTTC.

This clonotype has only a few counts. The chain couples TRBV19 to TRBJ2-2; no reliable D call. Trimming shortened V by 4 bases and J by 9 bases, and 6 bases separated the two germline ends. CDR1 and CDR2 from the germline V gene are LNHDA and SQIVND (reference sequence). The CDR3 spans 11 residues. CDR3 nucleotide sequence: TGTGCCAGTAGTACCCTTCGGGAGCTGTTTTTT. Translation gives CASSTLRELFF. The whole variable domain, filled in from reference TRBV19 and TRBJ2-2, reads DGGITQSPKYLFRKEGQNVTLSCEQNLNHDAMYWYRQDPGQGLRLIYYSQIVNDFQKGDIAEGYSVSREKKESFPLTVTSAQKNPTAFYLCASSTLRELFFGEGSRLTVL.

This clonotype was recorded many times. This chain's CDR3 is CASNLDISEQFF. The CDR3 coding sequence is TGTGCCAGCAACCTAGATATCAGTGAGCAGTTCTTC. V and J are TRBV11-2 and TRBJ2-1; no firm D call. V lost 7 bases to trimming and J lost 9 bases, with 13 bases between them. Germline V gene sequence: CDR1 SGHAT, CDR2 FQNNGV. The CDR3 covers 12 residues.

The rearrangement joins TRBV20-1 to TRBJ2-3; D is possibly TRBD1 or TRBD2 (5 bases each). V was shortened by 7 bases and J by 12 bases, with 20 bases between the two germline ends. Germline V gives CDR1 DFQATT, CDR2 SNEGSKA (reference sequence). This CDR3 is built from 12 residues. CDR3 nucleotide sequence: TGCAGTGATGGCGGGTTGACAGTTACTCAGTATTTT. Amino acid sequence: CSDGGLTVTQYF.

A remark on this clonotype: The junction departs from germline at one end; a sequencing error may be responsible. V and J are TRBV5-3 and TRBJ2-7; D could derive from TRBD1 or TRBD2 (5 bases each). TRBV5-3 is filed as an ORF, its function uncertain. The CDR3 runs 15 residues. Here the CDR3 DNA reads TGTGCCAGCAGCTACGGACAATTCGGGGACTACGAGCAGTACTTC. As protein: CASSYGQFGDYEQYF.

A remark on this clonotype: In this CDR3 the conserved last residue, phenylalanine or tryptophan, is missing, so a read error is likely. V is TRBV4-3 and J is TRBJ2-1; D possibly matches TRBD1 or TRBD2 (5 bases each). Germline loops: CDR1 LGHNA, CDR2 YSLEER. CDR3 length: 18 amino acids. The CDR3 DNA reads as TGCTCCAGCAGCCAAGATTGGGGACGTTGGGGGTCCTACAATGAGCAGTTCTTA. It specifies CSSSQDWGRWGSYNEQFL.

This chain uses TRBV11-2 with TRBJ2-1, with D possibly TRBD2 on 6 matching bases. V gave up 3 bases and J gave up 16 bases, with 19 bases separating them. The CDR3 totals 13 residues. CDR1 and CDR2 from the germline V gene are SGHAT and FQNNGV. The CDR3 coding sequence is TGTGCCAGCAGCTTCCTAGCGACGAGTGAACATTTCTTC. This translates into CASSFLATSEHFF.

This clonotype was recorded many times. The genes are TRBV7-8 and TRBJ2-5, with D uncertain. Trimming pared 5 bases from V and 2 bases from J, leaving 15 bases between. The germline V gene has CDR1 SGHVS and CDR2 FQNEAQ. The CDR3 extends over 15 amino acids. Written as DNA, the CDR3 is TGTGCCAGCAGCGAGGCGTCTCTAGTGCAAGAGACCCAGTACTTC. It is translated as CASSEASLVQETQYF.

V is TRBV27 and J is TRBJ2-5, with 7 bases identical to TRBD2. Looked up from germline, CDR1 is MNHEY and CDR2 is SMNVEV (reference sequence). The CDR3 runs 16 residues. Trimming at V came to 3 bases and at J to 1 base, leaving 8 bases not matched to a gene. The CDR3 loop reads CASSLGSGGSQETQYF. The CDR3 DNA reads TGTGCCAGCAGTTTGGGGTCCGGGGGGAGCCAAGAGACCCAGTACTTC.

As to this clonotype: This is likely a read error, given that the CDR3 carries no conserved phenylalanine or tryptophan at its end. This chain uses TRBV6-6 with TRBJ1-5; 8 bases fit TRBD1. Germline CDR1 MNHNY, CDR2 SVGAGI (reference sequence). J was trimmed by 11 bases and V by 6 bases; bases with no gene match: 15. The CDR3 has 15 amino acids. The CDR3 nucleotides are TGTGCCAGCAGCGACCCAGGGGGCGGGGGAATTGCCCAGCATCTT. It translates to CASSDPGGGGIAQHL.

V usage is TRBV28 and J usage is TRBJ1-1; no clear D. Deletions cut 3 bases from V and 3 bases from J, with 14 bases between. The germline gives CDR1 MDHEN, CDR2 SYDVKM. The CDR3 extends over 15 amino acids. The CDR3 bases are TGTGCCAGCAGTTTTCGCCCCCCCTGGGACACTGAAGCTTTCTTT. Its translation: CASSFRPPWDTEAFF.

The rearrangement links TRBV19 to TRBJ1-5, with TRBD1 as a possible D gene (5 bases). The CDR3 runs to 14 residues. Trimming shortened V by 0 bases and J by 5 bases, and 8 bases separated the two germline ends. Germline V gene sequence: CDR1 LNHDA, CDR2 SQIVND (reference sequence). CDR3 in DNA: TGTGCCAGTAGTATAGAGGACACCTATCAGCCCCAGCATTTT. This translates into CASSIEDTYQPQHF.

This clonotype was seen more than once but under ten times. The V gene is TRBV7-9, the J gene TRBJ2-1; tentatively, D is TRBD2 (5 bases). Trimming took 7 bases from V and 9 from J, leaving 16 bases between them. Germline CDR1 is SEHNR and CDR2 is FQNEAQ (reference sequence). CDR3 size: 13 residues. The chain's CDR3 is CASTVTGVREQFF. CDR3 nucleotides: TGTGCCAGCACCGTAACCGGGGTGCGTGAGCAGTTCTTC.

This clonotype has just a few counts. V is TRBV19 and J is TRBJ2-7; D may be TRBD1 or TRBD2 (6 bases each). The CDR3 has 17 residues. V lost 3 bases to trimming and J lost 3 bases, with 21 bases between them. Looked up from germline, CDR1 is LNHDA and CDR2 is SQIVND (reference sequence). The CDR3 spells CASSMGGRRPLDYEQYF. The CDR3 bases are TGTGCCAGTAGTATGGGGGGCAGGAGGCCCCTAGACTACGAGCAGTACTTC. The complete variable domain, with remaining parts taken from reference TRBV19 and TRBJ2-7, reads DGGITQSPKYLFRKEGQNVTLSCEQNLNHDAMYWYRQDPGQGLRLIYYSQIVNDFQKGDIAEGYSVSREKKESFPLTVTSAQKNPTAFYLCASSMGGRRPLDYEQYFGPGTRLTVT.

The chain couples TRBV7-9 to TRBJ1-2; TRBD1 aligns across 7 bases. The CDR3 is 16 amino acids. Looked up from germline, CDR1 is SEHNR and CDR2 is FQNEAQ (reference sequence). Trimming took 7 bases from V and 4 from J; bases not matched to a gene: 15. This CDR3 reads CASTLAGQGGLYGYTF. The CDR3 nucleotides are TGTGCCAGCACCCTAGCTGGGCAGGGGGGCCTCTATGGCTACACCTTC. Drawing the rest from reference TRBV7-9 and TRBJ1-2, the complete variable domain is DTGVSQNPRHKITKRGQNVTFRCDPISEHNRLYWYRQTLGQGPEFLTYFQNEAQLEKSRLLSDRFSAERPKGSFSTLEIQRTEQGDSAMYLCASTLAGQGGLYGYTFGSGTRLTVV.

The chain has TRBV19 and TRBJ1-1; weak D call: TRBD1 (6 bases). V shed 8 bases and J shed 2 bases, with 21 bases lying between them. Per germline, CDR1 LNHDA and CDR2 SQIVND (reference sequence). This CDR3 is 16 amino acids long. CDR3 coding DNA: TGTGCCAGTCCTCTTAATCCTGACAGGACAAACACTGAAGCTTTCTTT. Protein product: CASPLNPDRTNTEAFF.

This clonotype has more than one count but fewer than ten. The chain recombines TRBV27 with TRBJ1-2; no clear D. Germline values: CDR1 MNHEY, CDR2 SMNVEV (reference sequence). V was cut by 6 bases and J by 2 bases, with 10 bases left in between. CDR3 length: 13 residues. This CDR3 reads CASSPIGNYGYTF. CDR3 DNA: TGTGCCAGCAGCCCTATTGGAAACTATGGCTACACCTTC.

This clonotype was seen once. One junction end does not reproduce the germline sequence, and a read error may be involved. The chain uses TRBV4-1 and TRBJ2-5; 7 bases map to TRBD1. This CDR3 is built from 14 residues. The germline V gene has CDR1 MGHRA and CDR2 YSYEKL. CDR3 region: CSSSPVGQQETQYF. CDR3 in DNA: TGCTCCAGCAGCCCCGTGGGACAGCAAGAGACCCAGTACTTC.

This CDR3 is CASSQGGLGTVHF. The DNA of the CDR3 is TGTGCCAGCAGCCAGGGGGGGTTAGGGACGGTCCACTTT. The chain links TRBV28 to TRBJ1-6, with 7 bases identical to TRBD1. CDR3 length: 13 amino acids. The V segment lost 6 bases and the J segment 17 bases; nucleotides outside the gene matches: 13. Germline-derived CDR1 and CDR2 are MDHEN and SYDVKM.